Shown below are 5 T cell receptor beta chains from a single sample sequenced in a study of cytomegalovirus exposure and HLA in healthy donors. PCR primers comprised 60 Vbeta and 13 Jbeta primers. Clones were read by immunoSEQ multiplex PCR, and TCRdb kept only the in-frame ones, dropping some. This table has 40,000 or so clones, roughly 60% appearing once. The sequencing sample was made of PBMCs. These receptors were taken from a human donor in good health.

The chain combines TRBV5-1 with TRBJ2-1, with TRBD2 matching over 9 bases. Germline V gives CDR1 SGHRS, CDR2 YFSETQ. Trimming took 4 bases from V and 2 from J; bases not matched to a gene: 7. The CDR3 runs to 16 residues. As DNA, the CDR3 is TGCGCCAGCAGCCCGCGGGCGGGGGGGGCCTACAATGAGCAGTTCTTC. Translated: CASSPRAGGAYNEQFF.

This chain links TRBV4-1 with TRBJ1-6; 9 nucleotides agree with TRBD1. V dropped 0 bases and J dropped 8; count of bases not matched to a gene: 5. There are 16 residues in the CDR3. Germline assignment: CDR1 MGHRA and CDR2 YSYEKL. The CDR3 sequence is CASSQDGTGIHSPLHF. CDR3 DNA: TGCGCCAGCAGCCAAGATGGGACAGGGATTCATTCACCCCTCCACTTT.

J is TRBJ2-2 and V is TRBV14; TRBD1 aligns across 10 bases. The CDR3 totals 18 residues. With 1 base clipped from V and 6 bases from J, the junction kept 11 bases outside the gene matches. CDR1 and CDR2 from the germline V gene are SGHDN and FVKESK. CDR3 bases: TGTGCCAGCAGCCAAGTGAAGTATCTCGGGACAGGGGCCGGGGAGCTGTTTTTT. Protein: CASSQVKYLGTGAGELFF.

This clone showed up just a few times. V and J are TRBV5-8 and TRBJ2-2, with 8 bases identical to TRBD2. Trimming at V came to 3 bases and at J to 7 bases, leaving 8 bases not matched to a gene. CDR3 length equals 15 residues. Germline CDR1 SGHTS, CDR2 YDEGEE. The CDR3 region has the DNA TGTGCCAGCAGCTCCCGGACTAGCTTTTTCGGGGAGCTGTTTTTT. The encoded protein is CASSSRTSFFGELFF. Using reference TRBV5-8 and TRBJ2-2 for the parts outside the CDR3, the full variable domain is EAGVTQSPTHLIKTRGQQATLRCSPISGHTSVYWYQQALGLGLQFLLWYDEGEERNRGNFPPRFSGRQFPNYSSELNVNALELEDSALYLCASSSRTSFFGELFFGEGSRLTVL.

The chain is built from TRBV6-1 and TRBJ1-4, with D possibly TRBD1 on 6 matching bases. Germline loops: CDR1 MNHNS, CDR2 SASEGT. Trimming left V 6 bases short and J 5 bases short, with 13 bases between. CDR3 size: 14 residues. CDR3 coding DNA: TGTGCCAGCAGCAGAGGACAGTTCAATGAAAAACTGTTTTTT. It yields the protein CASSRGQFNEKLFF.